The present TCR beta chain was sequenced within a study of blood T cell repertoires in COVID-19. Study information: Samples came from the United States, Italy and Spain, spanning acute and convalescent COVID-19. T cells, B-cell-depleted T cells, or PBMCs provided the cDNA or gDNA that served as material.

This clone appeared a few times. In the original workflow: Nucleated cell number was recorded as an estimate derived from reference gene primer amplification. The assay was immunoSEQ multiplex PCR, and TCRdb's table has in-frame clones only and misses some. That table gives V, J and clone size, and the DNA gave D and trimming. The table records 110,000 to 150,000 clones, about 89% of them present only once. The ends were cut back, 5 bases at V and 4 bases at J, with 17 bases in the middle. The CDR3 contains 15 residues. CDR1 is SGHTA and CDR2 is FQGNSA in the germline V gene. Source material: peripheral blood. The chain links TRBV7-2 to TRBJ1-2, with a possible D match to TRBD1 (6 bases). This sequence was found in a man between 60 and 75 years old with active or convalescent COVID-19. CDR3 coding DNA: TGTGCCAGCAGCCCCCCGGGGGGCACCGGCTATGGCTACACCTTC. Amino acid sequence: CASSPPGGTGYGYTF.